Shown below are 19 T cell receptor beta chains from a single sample sequenced in a study of CD8 T cells in Susac syndrome. After extraction with the RNeasy kit, roughly 0.45 to 1 ug of the RNA was reverse transcribed using random hexamers. MiXCR, run by TCRdb on the immunoSEQ multiplex PCR reads, gives a single entry per CDR3 protein. The repertoire consists of 200,000 to 250,000 distinct CDR3 sequences, with around 90% occurring once and the leading ten covering about 0.13%. The sequenced sample consisted of CD8+ T cells from PBMCs. All receptors come from a human donor with multiple sclerosis.

This clonotype was observed a few times. The DNA for the CDR3 is TGTGCCAGCAGCGGCGGACGAGCTGAAAAACTGTTTTTT. It specifies CASSGGRAEKLFF. The V call is TRBV9, the J call TRBJ1-4; D call uncertain. Trimming shortened V by 3 bases and J by 7 bases, and 10 bases separated the two germline ends. CDR1 and CDR2 (germline): SGDLS, YYNGEE. This CDR3 region has 13 residues.

The V gene is TRBV29-1, the J gene TRBJ2-7; tentatively, D is TRBD2 (5 bases). This CDR3 has 13 amino acids. The ends were cut back, 2 bases at V and 2 bases at J, with 10 bases in the middle. Germline V gene sequence: CDR1 SQVTM, CDR2 ANQGSEA. CDR3 amino acids: CSVEKPGTYEQYF. CDR3 nucleotides: TGCAGCGTTGAAAAGCCGGGGACCTACGAGCAGTACTTC.

This clonotype came up a few times. This rearrangement joins TRBV5-6 to TRBJ2-6, with a possible D match to TRBD1 (6 bases). V was trimmed by 3 bases and J by 0 bases, leaving 19 bases between them. CDR3 length: 19 amino acids. The germline CDR1 and CDR2 sequences are SGHDT and YYEEEE. The DNA of the CDR3 is TGTGCCAGCAGCTGGCCGCGACAGGCGTCACTCTCTGGGGCCAACGTCCTGACTTTC. It encodes CASSWPRQASLSGANVLTF.

J is TRBJ1-4 and V is TRBV2, with a possible D match to TRBD1 (5 bases). Germline-derived CDR1 and CDR2 are SNHLY and FYNNEI. Trimming stripped 1 base from V and 12 bases from J, with 15 bases between. The CDR3 extends over 14 amino acids. The CDR3 region has the DNA TGTGCCAGCAGTGAAGGGGGCCCCGATACAGAACTGTTTTTT. Amino acids: CASSEGGPDTELFF.

V is TRBV13 and J is TRBJ2-5; possible D gene TRBD2, 5 bases. The germline V gene has CDR1 PRHDT and CDR2 FYEKMQ (reference sequence). The CDR3 totals 14 residues. The germline V and J ends were trimmed by 5 bases and 4 bases, with 14 bases remaining between them. The CDR3, as DNA: TGTGCCAGCAGCGTCCGGGCCCGGGGAGAGACCCAGTACTTC. It encodes CASSVRARGETQYF. Full variable domain (outside the CDR3, taken from reference TRBV13 and TRBJ2-5): AAGVIQSPRHLIKEKRETATLKCYPIPRHDTVYWYQQGPGQDPQFLISFYEKMQSDKGSIPDRFSAQQFSDYHSELNMSSLELGDSALYFCASSVRARGETQYFGPGTRLLVL.

V is TRBV7-6 and J is TRBJ1-1, with D possibly being TRBD1 (5 bases). Germline V gene lookup returns CDR1 SGHVS and CDR2 FNYEAQ. This CDR3 region has 14 residues. Trimming took off 6 bases at V and 1 base at J, with 12 bases between the two ends. As DNA, the CDR3 is TGTGCCAGCAGGGGAGGGCAGGGGAACACTGAAGCTTTCTTT. Translated: CASRGGQGNTEAFF.

The chain is built from TRBV6-4 and TRBJ2-1; 12 bases line up with TRBD2. This CDR3 has 17 residues. Germline V gives CDR1 MRHNA, CDR2 SNTAGT. Unmatched junction bases numbered 6, after V lost 0 bases and J lost 6 bases. The CDR3 DNA reads as TGTGCCAGCAGTGACTCGGGGGGACTAGCGGGTGTCAATGAGCAGTTCTTC. It encodes CASSDSGGLAGVNEQFF.

J is TRBJ1-5 and V is TRBV6-2 or TRBV6-3; maybe TRBD1 (5 bases). CDR3 length: 16 residues. CDR1 is MNHEY, CDR2 SVGEGT, per germline. The V and J ends lost 2 bases and 7 bases respectively, with 18 bases between them. CDR3 DNA sequence: TGTGCCAGCAGTTACCCTCATTGGGCAGGGCAACAGCCCCAGCATTTT. The encoded protein is CASSYPHWAGQQPQHF.

This clonotype was found once. V usage is TRBV21-1 and J usage is TRBJ1-5; TRBD1 was called by the table and not checked on the DNA. TRBV21-1 represents a pseudogene. The CDR3 is 18 amino acids. The CDR3 loop reads CASIHGPGQGFTAQPQHF. The CDR3 DNA is TGTGCCAGCATCCATGGTCCTGGACAGGGCTTTACGGCTCAGCCCCAGCATTTT.

The chain employs TRBV18 and TRBJ1-5; D gene uncertain. The CDR3 contains 12 residues. Trimming cost V 3 bases and J 5 bases, with 5 bases left between them. Germline CDR1 reads KGHSH; CDR2 reads LQKENI. The CDR3 sequence: CASSPPDQPQHF. Written as DNA, the CDR3 is TGTGCCAGCTCACCTCCGGATCAGCCCCAGCATTTT.

Written as DNA, the CDR3 is TGCAGTGCTAGAGATTCGGAGACAGGGGGGTTCGCTGAAGCTTTCTTT. It specifies CSARDSETGGFAEAFF. This chain joins TRBV20-1 and TRBJ1-1, with 9 bases matching TRBD1. CDR3 length equals 16 residues. Germline-derived CDR1 and CDR2 are DFQATT and SNEGSKA (reference sequence). V lost 0 bases to trimming and J lost 6 bases; unmatched junction nucleotides: 11.

This clonotype was detected only once. The chain combines TRBV6-6 with TRBJ2-7; 10 bases agree with TRBD1. Trimming at V came to 4 bases and at J to 0 bases, leaving 6 bases not matched to a gene. Germline values: CDR1 MNHNY, CDR2 SVGAGI (reference sequence). CDR3 length: 16 amino acids. The CDR3 loop is CASSSAGQGVSYEQYF. CDR3 nucleotide sequence: TGTGCCAGCAGTTCCGCCGGACAGGGGGTCTCCTACGAGCAGTACTTC.

The V and J genes are TRBV20-1 and TRBJ1-1; D might be TRBD1 (6 bases). The CDR3 covers 12 residues. Germline lookup yields CDR1 DFQATT and CDR2 SNEGSKA (reference sequence). Trimming shortened V by 6 bases and J by 4 bases, and 12 bases separated the two germline ends. This CDR3 reads CSAPWGATEAFF. Written as DNA, the CDR3 is TGCAGTGCCCCTTGGGGGGCCACTGAAGCTTTCTTT.

The rearrangement joins TRBV6-5 to TRBJ1-2; D is undetermined. V was trimmed by 4 bases and J by 4 bases, leaving 19 bases between them. The CDR3 is 16 amino acids. Germline CDR1 and CDR2: MNHEY and SVGAGI. The CDR3 sequence: CASSSPTAAVPYGYTF. The CDR3 coding sequence is TGTGCCAGCAGTTCCCCGACGGCGGCAGTACCCTATGGCTACACCTTC.

The V gene is TRBV30, the J gene TRBJ1-6; D is possibly TRBD1 (6 bases). Germline V gives CDR1 GTSNPN, CDR2 SVGIG (reference sequence). The CDR3 length is 13 residues. V lost 3 bases and J lost 7, with 10 bases in between. In nucleotides, the CDR3 is TGTGCCTGGAGGGGGGGCCGCAATTCACCCCTCCACTTT. Protein: CAWRGGRNSPLHF.

The chain has TRBV7-3 and TRBJ2-3, with D tentatively TRBD2 (6 bases). Between the trimmed V and J ends, which lost 5 bases and 0 bases, there was a span of 15 bases. From germline, CDR1 is SGHTA and CDR2 FQGTGA. The CDR3 contains 16 residues. The CDR3 loop is CASSPGTSPSTDTQYF. CDR3 DNA: TGTGCCAGCAGCCCCGGGACTTCTCCTAGCACAGATACGCAGTATTTT.

The chain links TRBV10-3 to TRBJ2-6, with a possible D match to TRBD2 (5 bases). Looked up from germline, CDR1 is ENHRY and CDR2 is SYGVKD. This CDR3 is 16 amino acids long. The V end was cut by 6 bases, the J end by 0 bases, with 12 bases between. CDR3 amino acids: CAIRPGLISGANVLTF. CDR3 coding DNA: TGTGCCATCAGACCCGGACTGATCTCTGGGGCCAACGTCCTGACTTTC.

The chain uses TRBV3-1 and TRBJ1-3; D unresolved. Germline CDR1 reads LGHDT; CDR2 reads YNNKEL (reference sequence). The CDR3 contains 16 residues. The ends were cut back, 1 base at V and 0 bases at J, with 10 bases in the middle. CDR3 loop: CASSQVGQLSGNTIYF. The CDR3, as DNA: TGTGCCAGCAGCCAAGTTGGTCAGCTCTCTGGAAACACCATATATTTT. Full variable domain (remainder filled in from reference TRBV3-1 and TRBJ1-3): DTAVSQTPKYLVTQMGNDKSIKCEQNLGHDTMYWYKQDSKKFLKIMFSYNNKELIINETVPNRFSPKSPDKAHLNLHINSLELGDSAVYFCASSQVGQLSGNTIYFGEGSWLTVV.

The chain uses TRBV5-6 and TRBJ2-4, with D perhaps matching TRBD1 (6 bases). The CDR3 sequence is 16 residues long. V was cut by 2 bases and J by 0 bases, with 12 bases left in between. CDR1 SGHDT and CDR2 YYEEEE come from the germline V gene. The CDR3 is CASSFQTGLAKNIQYF. CDR3 coding DNA: TGTGCCAGCAGCTTCCAGACAGGTCTAGCCAAAAACATTCAGTACTTC.